The clone carrying this TCR beta chain has more than one count but fewer than ten. Sequenced by immunoSEQ multiplex PCR; TCRdb stores in-frame clones only, minus some. This table has 270,000 or so clones, about 72% appearing once. The data derive from a study of cytotoxic CD8 clonotypes in ibrutinib-treated CLL. Turning to the study itself: The authors obtained response samples at a median of about 12 months of treatment, range 6 to 36.

V was cut by 4 bases and J by 9 bases, with 15 bases left in between. Germline values: CDR1 SQVTM, CDR2 ANQGSEA. The CDR3 runs to 12 residues. The sequencing used PBMCs, collected at disease progression, from a patient treated with ibrutinib. This receptor was taken from a human donor with chronic lymphocytic leukemia. This chain links TRBV29-1 with TRBJ1-2; maybe TRBD1 (6 bases). CDR3 DNA sequence: TGCAGCGTTGCTAAGGGGGATCTAAGCTACACCTTC. Residues: CSVAKGDLSYTF.